This entry concerns a single T cell receptor beta chain. The antigen is not known. The junction departs from the called germline gene at one end, perhaps through a read error. One entry per CDR3 protein, called by TCRdb with MiXCR from the RT-PCR reads. The sample contains hundreds of thousands of distinct CDR3 sequences, approximately 13% of which appear only once. The sample belongs to a study of response to subunit inactivated influenza vaccine. Findings of the study overall: Authors proposed each seasonal influenza vaccination draws in few new T cells.

This CDR3 is 12 amino acids long. CDR1 and CDR2 (germline): SGHTA, FQGNSA. The sample consisted of PBMCs from blood, taken 45 days after vaccination. V usage is TRBV7-2 and J usage is TRBJ1-4; D unclear. This receptor was obtained from a man aged 50-59 years who received an inactivated influenza vaccine. The CDR3 DNA reads TGTGCCAGCAGCTTACCGGAAACACTACCAAACTTC. This encodes CASSLPETLPNF. The complete variable domain, with remaining parts taken from reference TRBV7-2 and TRBJ1-4, reads GAGVSQSPSNKVTEKGKDVELRCDPISGHTALYWYRQSLGQGLEFLIYFQGNSAPDKSGLPSDRFSAERTGGSVSTLTIQRTQQEDSAVYLCASSLPETLPNFGSGTQLSVL.